This is a list of T cell receptor beta chains from one sample in a study of OX40 agonist ivuxolimab in advanced cancers. Only in-frame clones appear in the TCRdb table, and some are missing; sequencing was by immunoSEQ multiplex PCR. The sample lists around 74,000 clones; over 85% were seen once. The sample here was CD4+ or CD8+ T cells sorted from blood, taken in a trial of the OX40 agonist ivuxolimab. The receptors stem from an adult with an advanced solid tumor such as melanoma, head and neck, liver or kidney cancer. The CDR3 runs from the conserved cysteine through the conserved F or W. The D gene is left open where the match is weak. Size tells how often a clone was seen (once, few, many) or the class of an expanded clone, and some rows leave it out.

V gene: TRBV30; J gene: TRBJ2-1; D gene: NA; clone size: NA; CDR3 DNA: TGTGCCTGGAGTGTTCGAGGGGGAAGTGAGCAGTTCTTC; CDR3 protein: CAWSVRGGSEQFF
V gene: TRBV5-1; J gene: TRBJ1-1; D gene: NA; clone size: NA; CDR3 DNA: TGCGCCAGCAGCTTGCGGCCGGGAGGGAACACTGAAGCTTTCTTT; CDR3 protein: CASSLRPGGNTEAFF
V gene: TRBV18; J gene: TRBJ2-3; D gene: NA; clone size: NA; CDR3 DNA: TGTGCCAGCTCAGTTTTCGAGCGAAGCACAGATACGCAGTATTTT; CDR3 protein: CASSVFERSTDTQYF
V gene: TRBV9; J gene: TRBJ1-2; D gene: NA; clone size: NA; CDR3 DNA: TGTGCCAGCAGGCAGGGGTGGTATGGCTACACCTTC; CDR3 protein: CASRQGWYGYTF
V gene: TRBV7-9; J gene: TRBJ2-1; D gene: NA; clone size: NA; CDR3 DNA: TGTGCCAGCAGTCCTAGCTCCTACAATGAGCAGTTCTTC; CDR3 protein: CASSPSSYNEQFF
V gene: TRBV20-1; J gene: TRBJ1-2; D gene: NA; clone size: NA; CDR3 DNA: TGCAGTGCTAGCACGGACGGCTACACCTTC; CDR3 protein: CSASTDGYTF
V gene: TRBV28; J gene: TRBJ1-2; D gene: TRBD1; clone size: NA; CDR3 DNA: TGTGCCAGCGGGATGGGACAGCTCAACTTCTATGGCTACACCTTC; CDR3 protein: CASGMGQLNFYGYTF
V gene: TRBV18; J gene: TRBJ2-2; D gene: TRBD1; clone size: NA; CDR3 DNA: TGTGCCAGCTCACCACGGTCAGGGGGAAACACCGGGGAGCTGTTTTTT; CDR3 protein: CASSPRSGGNTGELFF
V gene: TRBV2; J gene: TRBJ2-7; D gene: NA; clone size: NA; CDR3 DNA: TGTGCCAGCAGTGAAATGTACACCTCCTACGAGCAGTACTTC; CDR3 protein: CASSEMYTSYEQYF
V gene: TRBV6-1; J gene: TRBJ1-2; D gene: NA; clone size: few; CDR3 DNA: TGTGCCAGCAGTGATGGGGGGAGGTATGGCTACACCTTC; CDR3 protein: CASSDGGRYGYTF
V gene: TRBV6-5; J gene: TRBJ2-1; D gene: TRBD2; clone size: NA; CDR3 DNA: TGTGCCAGCAGTTACGCAGGGGCGGGAGGGGGGGGTCAGTTCTTC; CDR3 protein: CASSYAGAGGGGQFF
V gene: TRBV11-2; J gene: TRBJ1-2; D gene: TRBD1; clone size: once; CDR3 DNA: TGTGCCAGCAGCCCAAGTCCGGGACAGCACTATGGCTACACCTTC; CDR3 protein: CASSPSPGQHYGYTF
V gene: TRBV5-1; J gene: TRBJ1-6; D gene: NA; clone size: NA; CDR3 DNA: TGCGCCAGCAGCCCGGGCAGCTTGGACGATTCACCCCTCCACTTT; CDR3 protein: CASSPGSLDDSPLHF
V gene: TRBV5-1; J gene: TRBJ2-2; D gene: NA; clone size: NA; CDR3 DNA: TGCGCCAGCAGCCGCCGCAGCGCCCCTAACACCGGGGAGCTGTTTTTT; CDR3 protein: CASSRRSAPNTGELFF
V gene: TRBV19; J gene: TRBJ2-4; D gene: NA; clone size: NA; CDR3 DNA: TGTGCCAGTAGTACGGGCCAACAACTAGCCAAAAACATTCAGTACTTC; CDR3 protein: CASSTGQQLAKNIQYF
V gene: TRBV5-1; J gene: TRBJ2-5; D gene: TRBD1; clone size: NA; CDR3 DNA: TGCGCCAGCAGCGGGGGACAGCAAGAGACCCAGTACTTC; CDR3 protein: CASSGGQQETQYF
V gene: TRBV2; J gene: TRBJ2-3; D gene: NA; clone size: NA; CDR3 DNA: TGTGCCAGCAGTGCAAGAGGTCGGGTGGGCACAGATACGCAGTATTTT; CDR3 protein: CASSARGRVGTDTQYF
V gene: TRBV5-1; J gene: TRBJ2-3; D gene: TRBD2; clone size: once; CDR3 DNA: TGCGCCAGCAGTAAAGGACTAGCGGGGGCCCGAGGCACAGATACGCAGTATTTT; CDR3 protein: CASSKGLAGARGTDTQYF
V gene: TRBV5-4; J gene: TRBJ1-6; D gene: NA; clone size: NA; CDR3 DNA: TGTGCCAGCAGCCCTCCAGGAGCTAATTCACCCCTCCACTTT; CDR3 protein: CASSPPGANSPLHF
V gene: TRBV5-6; J gene: TRBJ1-6; D gene: NA; clone size: NA; CDR3 DNA: TGTGCCAGCAGCGGAACGGGGAATAATTCACCCCTCCACTTT; CDR3 protein: CASSGTGNNSPLHF
V gene: TRBV11-2; J gene: TRBJ1-1; D gene: NA; clone size: NA; CDR3 DNA: TGTGCCAGCAGCCCCCACGGGGAGGGGAGCACTGAAGCTTTCTTT; CDR3 protein: CASSPHGEGSTEAFF
V gene: TRBV5-1; J gene: TRBJ2-7; D gene: NA; clone size: NA; CDR3 DNA: TGCGCCAGCAGCGTGACAGGTCTAAAGTCCTACGAGCAGTACTTC; CDR3 protein: CASSVTGLKSYEQYF
V gene: TRBV7-2; J gene: TRBJ2-3; D gene: TRBD2; clone size: NA; CDR3 DNA: TGTGCCAGCAGCCTTAGCGGGGGGTCGGTCGGTACGCAGTATTTT; CDR3 protein: CASSLSGGSVGTQYF
V gene: TRBV5-1; J gene: TRBJ2-7; D gene: TRBD2; clone size: NA; CDR3 DNA: TGCGCCAGCAGCCGCGGACTAGCGGGAGGGCCCCACGAGCAGTACTTC; CDR3 protein: CASSRGLAGGPHEQYF
V gene: TRBV2; J gene: TRBJ2-7; D gene: TRBD2; clone size: few; CDR3 DNA: TGTGCCAGCAGTGCCGCCGGGACTAGACTGTACGAGCAGTACTTC; CDR3 protein: CASSAAGTRLYEQYF
V gene: TRBV27; J gene: TRBJ1-1; D gene: NA; clone size: NA; CDR3 DNA: TGTGCCAGCAGTCCGGGGATGAACACTGAAGCTTTCTTT; CDR3 protein: CASSPGMNTEAFF
V gene: TRBV6-6; J gene: TRBJ1-1; D gene: TRBD1; clone size: NA; CDR3 DNA: TGTGCCAGCAGGGGTAGGGGGCGTGATGAAGCTTTCTTT; CDR3 protein: CASRGRGRDEAFF
V gene: TRBV30; J gene: TRBJ2-5; D gene: NA; clone size: few; CDR3 DNA: TGTGCCTGGGGGACGGAAGAGACCCAGTACTTC; CDR3 protein: CAWGTEETQYF
V gene: TRBV7-6; J gene: TRBJ2-3; D gene: NA; clone size: NA; CDR3 DNA: TGTGCCAGCAGCACTAGGAGGGGGGCTAGCACAGATACGCAGTATTTT; CDR3 protein: CASSTRRGASTDTQYF
V gene: TRBV19; J gene: TRBJ1-4; D gene: TRBD1; clone size: NA; CDR3 DNA: TGTGCCAGTAGCAACCGGGACAGGGGCAATGAAAAACTGTTTTTT; CDR3 protein: CASSNRDRGNEKLFF
V gene: TRBV7-2; J gene: TRBJ2-7; D gene: NA; clone size: NA; CDR3 DNA: TGTGCCAGCAGCTTACTAGGACCCTCCTACGAGCAGTACTTC; CDR3 protein: CASSLLGPSYEQYF
V gene: TRBV30; J gene: TRBJ2-3; D gene: NA; clone size: NA; CDR3 DNA: TGTGCCTGGAGGGTAGCAGGGGTACGCCCCACAGATACGCAGTATTTT; CDR3 protein: CAWRVAGVRPTDTQYF
V gene: TRBV19; J gene: TRBJ1-5; D gene: NA; clone size: NA; CDR3 DNA: TGTGCCAGTAGTTTCCCTCGGGATGGCAATCAGCCCCAGCATTTT; CDR3 protein: CASSFPRDGNQPQHF
V gene: TRBV28; J gene: TRBJ2-7; D gene: NA; clone size: NA; CDR3 DNA: TGTGCCAGCAGTTTACAGGCCTACGAGCAGTACTTC; CDR3 protein: CASSLQAYEQYF
V gene: TRBV28; J gene: TRBJ1-4; D gene: NA; clone size: NA; CDR3 DNA: TGTGCCAGCAGTTTAGCGGGTCAGACTAATGAAAAACTGTTTTTT; CDR3 protein: CASSLAGQTNEKLFF
V gene: TRBV11-2; J gene: TRBJ1-1; D gene: NA; clone size: NA; CDR3 DNA: TGTGCCAGCAGCCATGGACGTTCTAGCACTGAAGCTTTCTTT; CDR3 protein: CASSHGRSSTEAFF
V gene: TRBV6-5; J gene: TRBJ1-5; D gene: NA; clone size: NA; CDR3 DNA: TGTGCCAGCACCGGGACACGACTTAGCAATCAGCCCCAGCATTTT; CDR3 protein: CASTGTRLSNQPQHF
V gene: TRBV11-1; J gene: TRBJ1-2; D gene: NA; clone size: NA; CDR3 DNA: TGTGCCAGCAGCACCGGGGACACCGGATGGGGCTACACCTTC; CDR3 protein: CASSTGDTGWGYTF
V gene: TRBV12-5; J gene: TRBJ1-3; D gene: NA; clone size: NA; CDR3 DNA: TGTGCTAGTGCACCTCGCTACTCTGGAAACACCATATATTTT; CDR3 protein: CASAPRYSGNTIYF
V gene: TRBV30; J gene: TRBJ1-1; D gene: NA; clone size: few; CDR3 DNA: TGTGCCTGGAGGGTAATCGGCACTGAAGCTTTCTTT; CDR3 protein: CAWRVIGTEAFF
V gene: TRBV7-2; J gene: TRBJ1-3; D gene: NA; clone size: NA; CDR3 DNA: TGTGCCAGCAGCTTAGACAGGCCCTCTGGAAACACCATATATTTT; CDR3 protein: CASSLDRPSGNTIYF
V gene: TRBV6-6; J gene: TRBJ2-3; D gene: NA; clone size: few; CDR3 DNA: TGTGCCAGCAGTTGGACGCAACCCACAGATACGCAGTATTTT; CDR3 protein: CASSWTQPTDTQYF
V gene: TRBV7-6; J gene: TRBJ2-7; D gene: TRBD2; clone size: NA; CDR3 DNA: TGTGCCAGCAGCTTAAGCGGGGGTTCCTTCTACGAGCAGTACTTC; CDR3 protein: CASSLSGGSFYEQYF
V gene: TRBV7-8; J gene: TRBJ1-3; D gene: NA; clone size: NA; CDR3 DNA: TGTGCCAGCAGCCCCGGACGCGCCTTAGGCTCTGGAAACACCATATATTTT; CDR3 protein: CASSPGRALGSGNTIYF
V gene: TRBV29-1; J gene: TRBJ1-1; D gene: NA; clone size: few; CDR3 DNA: TGCAGCGCCCGGAAGGGGGGGACTGAAGCTTTCTTT; CDR3 protein: CSARKGGTEAFF
V gene: TRBV7-8; J gene: TRBJ2-5; D gene: NA; clone size: NA; CDR3 DNA: TGTGCCAGCAGCTTACCCGGAGGGGGGACCCAGTACTTC; CDR3 protein: CASSLPGGGTQYF
V gene: TRBV7-2; J gene: TRBJ2-3; D gene: NA; clone size: NA; CDR3 DNA: TGTGCCAGCAGCAAGACTACCTATGGCCCAGATACGCAGTATTTT; CDR3 protein: CASSKTTYGPDTQYF
V gene: TRBV21-1; J gene: TRBJ2-7; D gene: NA; clone size: NA; CDR3 DNA: TGTGCCAGCAGCGGGGCAAGGGGATCCCACTCCTACGAGCAGTACTTC; CDR3 protein: CASSGARGSHSYEQYF
V gene: TRBV7-8; J gene: TRBJ2-5; D gene: NA; clone size: NA; CDR3 DNA: TGTGCCAGCAGCCTCGTCGGTGTGGAGACCCAGTACTTC; CDR3 protein: CASSLVGVETQYF
V gene: TRBV6-6; J gene: TRBJ1-2; D gene: NA; clone size: once; CDR3 DNA: TGTGCCAGCAGTTACCCTCAGGGGTTTAAAATTGGGTACACCTTC; CDR3 protein: CASSYPQGFKIGYTF
V gene: TRBV28; J gene: TRBJ2-7; D gene: TRBD1; clone size: NA; CDR3 DNA: TGTGCCACCGGACAGGGGACAGAGGTAGGCCTAGGGGGGCAGTACTTC; CDR3 protein: CATGQGTEVGLGGQYF